This T cell receptor beta chain appears in the sequencing data of a study of shared clonotypes between healthy human individuals. Study-wide points: What limited the represented genetic and exposure-history diversity was the small number of donors.

Comment on this clone: The antigen remains unidentified.

Germline CDR1 SGHTA, CDR2 FQGNSA. CDR3 length: 16 residues. J gave up 5 bases and V 1 base, and 5 bases lay outside the gene matches. Several immunoSEQ plates received, in even portions, the genomic DNA of each subset. Original analysis: Junction-only immunoSEQ data arrived without quality scores, meaning filtering differed. Assay: immunoSEQ multiplex PCR; the TCRdb copy retains only in-frame clones and omits some. That table is the source of V, J and clone size, and D and trimming were worked out from the DNA. The table includes 2 million to 2.5 million clones, roughly 96% detected once. The rearrangement joins TRBV7-2 to TRBJ2-3; 11 positions match TRBD2. This receptor was taken from a man aged 18-30 years in good health. The sample taken for sequencing was naive CD4+ T cells sorted from blood. Subset defined: CD45RA+ positively selected. The CDR3 loop reads CASSLDLLAGEDTQYF. The CDR3 bases are TGTGCCAGCAGCTTAGACCTACTAGCGGGAGAAGATACGCAGTATTTT.